The clone carrying this T cell receptor (beta chain) has only a few counts. The antigen remains undetermined. V lost 7 bases and J lost 4, with 13 bases in between. Germline V gene data show CDR1 as MDHEN and CDR2 as SYDVKM. This CDR3 has 13 amino acids. These data belong to a study of OX40 agonist ivuxolimab in advanced cancers. Whole-study findings and limits: At 0.1 to 3.0 mg/kg, CD4+ and CD8+ blood T cells expanded clonally by week 6.

Only in-frame clones appear in the TCRdb table, and some are missing; sequencing was by immunoSEQ multiplex PCR. The table records under 150,000 clones, about nine tenths of them present only once. This receptor was obtained from an adult with an advanced solid tumor such as melanoma, head and neck, liver or kidney cancer. This specimen consisted of CD4+ or CD8+ T cells sorted from blood, obtained in a trial of the OX40 agonist ivuxolimab. The V and J genes are TRBV28 and TRBJ1-2, with D perhaps matching TRBD1 (6 bases). The CDR3 DNA reads TGTGCCAGCAACCCACAGGGCGCCTATGGCTACACCTTC. Translation: CASNPQGAYGYTF.